A selection of T cell receptor beta chains follows, all from one sample in a study of cytomegalovirus exposure and HLA in healthy donors. The method was immunoSEQ multiplex PCR; TCRdb's version includes in-frame clones alone and lacks a portion of them. The data contain about 190,000 clones, 73% of them singletons. Source material: PBMCs. The receptor source for this set is a woman younger than 45 in good health and CMV-seronegative. CDR3s include the opening cysteine and the closing phenylalanine or tryptophan. Where a row states a size, it is once, few, many or the class of an expanded clone; other rows omit it.

clone_size: NA; v_call: TRBV27; j_call: TRBJ1-2; cdr3_aa: CASSLREGNYGYTF
clone_size: NA; v_call: TRBV18; j_call: TRBJ2-7; cdr3_aa: CASSPELAGAWESYEQYF
clone_size: NA; v_call: TRBV19; j_call: TRBJ1-1; cdr3_aa: CATGTGRMNTEAFF
clone_size: NA; v_call: TRBV19; j_call: TRBJ2-1; cdr3_aa: CATRLAGGVNEQFF
clone_size: once; v_call: TRBV9; j_call: TRBJ2-7; cdr3_aa: CASSVGPRRTYEQYF
clone_size: NA; v_call: TRBV7-2; j_call: TRBJ2-7; cdr3_aa: CASSLSSPGSHEQYF
clone_size: NA; v_call: TRBV5-6; j_call: TRBJ2-7; cdr3_aa: CASSLASHDEQYF
clone_size: NA; v_call: TRBV7-9; j_call: TRBJ2-3; cdr3_aa: CASSLGSSGIDTQYF
clone_size: NA; v_call: TRBV5-1; j_call: TRBJ2-5; cdr3_aa: CASNRQGGNSAETQYF
clone_size: NA; v_call: TRBV5-1; j_call: TRBJ1-4; cdr3_aa: CASSRPSRSSDRDEKLFF
clone_size: NA; v_call: TRBV11-1; j_call: TRBJ2-3; cdr3_aa: CASSFLATADTQYF
clone_size: NA; v_call: TRBV5-1; j_call: TRBJ1-1; cdr3_aa: CASSRIGTANTEAFF
clone_size: NA; v_call: TRBV15; j_call: TRBJ2-2; cdr3_aa: CATRGLAGVNTGELFF
clone_size: NA; v_call: TRBV27; j_call: TRBJ2-1; cdr3_aa: CASSSNSGSSNNEQFF
clone_size: NA; v_call: TRBV19; j_call: TRBJ1-1; cdr3_aa: CASRLTGLGNTEAFF
clone_size: NA; v_call: TRBV11-2; j_call: TRBJ2-3; cdr3_aa: CASSLDWREPDTQYF
clone_size: NA; v_call: TRBV11-3; j_call: TRBJ2-5; cdr3_aa: CASSGGTSQETQYF
clone_size: NA; v_call: TRBV2; j_call: TRBJ2-1; cdr3_aa: CASSPRSPGWYNEQFF
clone_size: NA; v_call: TRBV29-1; j_call: TRBJ2-1; cdr3_aa: CSTRGTGYNEQFF
clone_size: NA; v_call: TRBV19; j_call: TRBJ2-1; cdr3_aa: CASSMSPTRNRGWEQFF
clone_size: NA; v_call: TRBV7-8; j_call: TRBJ2-7; cdr3_aa: CASNPIGGAYEQYF
clone_size: NA; v_call: TRBV12-5; j_call: TRBJ2-1; cdr3_aa: CASGLVGGLSNEQFF
clone_size: few; v_call: TRBV30; j_call: TRBJ1-3; cdr3_aa: CAWSDPTGHSGNTIYF
clone_size: few; v_call: TRBV4-2; j_call: TRBJ1-5; cdr3_aa: CASSSIPVTGNQPQHF
clone_size: NA; v_call: TRBV5-6; j_call: TRBJ2-7; cdr3_aa: CASSLFSTVPYEQYF
clone_size: few; v_call: TRBV7-8; j_call: TRBJ2-1; cdr3_aa: CASSLFVGAKYNEQFF
clone_size: NA; v_call: TRBV5-4; j_call: TRBJ2-1; cdr3_aa: CASTKDSNNEQFF
clone_size: NA; v_call: TRBV10-3; j_call: TRBJ2-3; cdr3_aa: CAISEFETWGNTDTQYF
clone_size: NA; v_call: TRBV5-1; j_call: TRBJ2-7; cdr3_aa: CASGEGVFYEQYF